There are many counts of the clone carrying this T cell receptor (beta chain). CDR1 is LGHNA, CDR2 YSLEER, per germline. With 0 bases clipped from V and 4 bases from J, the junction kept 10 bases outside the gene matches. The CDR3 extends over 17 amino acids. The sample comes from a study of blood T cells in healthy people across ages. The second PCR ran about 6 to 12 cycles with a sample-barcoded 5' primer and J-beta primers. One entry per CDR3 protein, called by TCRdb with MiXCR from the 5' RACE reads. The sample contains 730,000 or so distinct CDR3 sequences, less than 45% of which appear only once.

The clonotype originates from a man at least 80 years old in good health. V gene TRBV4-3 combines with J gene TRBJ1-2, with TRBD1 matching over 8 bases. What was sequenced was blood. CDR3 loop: CASSQEGWDRSAYGYTF. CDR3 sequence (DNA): TGCGCCAGCAGCCAAGAAGGGTGGGACAGGTCGGCCTATGGCTACACCTTC.